This T cell receptor beta chain was captured by sequencing in a study of early T cells in non-severe SARS-CoV-2 infection. Study in general: From unsorted whole blood, bulk RNA was sequenced, and the chains remained unpaired. Study results and caveats: Matches to VDJdb favored anti-spike CD8 responses and missed private and CD4 specificities.

The CDR3 loop spans 14 amino acids. Germline-derived CDR1 and CDR2 are SGHAT and FQNNGV. The V and J ends lost 3 bases and 8 bases respectively, with 13 bases between them. Worth noting for this clonotype: Its antigen remains unknown.

The TCR library protocol attached unique molecular identifiers to the individual cDNA molecules. TCRdb passed the 5' RACE reads through MiXCR, listing each CDR3 protein once. The profile shows tens of thousands of distinct CDR3 sequences, around 14% of them singletons. The rearrangement links TRBV11-2 to TRBJ2-2, with D unresolved. Sample: whole blood. The sequence derives from an adult who was a healthcare worker with PCR-confirmed SARS-CoV-2 infection or an uninfected control (not recorded which). The CDR3 nucleotides read TGTGCCAGCAGCTTGATTGGACCGACGGGGGAGCTGTTTTTT. This codes for CASSLIGPTGELFF.